The 26 T cell receptor beta chains listed next were all sequenced from one sample in a study of T cells after yellow fever vaccination. A single record per CDR3 protein comes from TCRdb applying MiXCR to the 5' RACE reads. The sample holds approximately 140,000 distinct CDR3 sequences, approximately 7.7% seen once. Material: CD4+ T cells sorted from PBMCs, obtained 5 days after the yellow fever booster vaccination. The receptors originated from a young man who received the YFV17D yellow fever vaccine.

This clonotype showed up many times. The gene calls are TRBV6-5 and TRBJ2-3; 12 bases fit TRBD2. The CDR3 is made up of 15 amino acids. Unmatched junction bases numbered 3, after V lost 5 bases and J lost 3 bases. Germline assignment: CDR1 MNHEY and CDR2 SVGAGI. This CDR3 is CASSRLAGATDTQYF. The CDR3 bases are TGTGCCAGCAGTCGACTAGCGGGGGCGACAGATACGCAGTATTTT.

The sample holds many counts of this clonotype. The rearrangement joins TRBV2 to TRBJ2-2, with 9 nucleotides matching TRBD2. Germline V CDR1 and CDR2: SNHLY, FYNNEI. With 3 bases clipped from V and 2 bases from J, the junction kept 4 bases outside the gene matches. The length of the CDR3 is 16 residues. DNA for the CDR3: TGTGCCAGCAGTGACGGGACTAGCATAAACACCGGGGAGCTGTTTTTT. Its translation: CASSDGTSINTGELFF. The entire variable domain, with the rest obtained from reference TRBV2 and TRBJ2-2, is as follows: EPEVTQTPSHQVTQMGQEVILRCVPISNHLYFYWYRQILGQKVEFLVSFYNNEISEKSEIFDDQFSVERPDGSNFTLKIRSTKLEDSAMYFCASSDGTSINTGELFFGEGSRLTVL.

This clonotype has only a few counts. At one of its ends the junction is not consistent with the germline gene, which may arise from a read error. V usage is TRBV7-2 and J usage is TRBJ2-7; 10 nucleotides line up with TRBD1. The length of the CDR3 is 15 residues. CDR1 is SGHTA and CDR2 is FQGNSA in the germline V gene. CDR3 in amino acids: CASSLGGQGSNEQYF. DNA of the CDR3: TGTGCCAGCAGTTTAGGGGGACAGGGGTCCAACGAGCAGTACTTC.

In this sample, this clonotype turned up many times. V is TRBV25-1 and J is TRBJ2-7, with D possibly being TRBD2 (5 bases). This CDR3 region has 13 residues. V was trimmed by 1 base and J by 7 bases, leaving 11 bases between them. The V gene's germline CDR1 is MGHDK and CDR2 SYGVNS. CDR3 bases: TGTGCCAGCAGTGAATCGGGAAGTCAGGAGCAGTACTTC. Protein product: CASSESGSQEQYF.

This clonotype was observed at least ten times. The chain carries TRBV7-2 and TRBJ1-6; TRBD1 aligns across 10 bases. CDR1 is SGHTA, CDR2 FQGNSA, per germline. The CDR3 sequence is 14 residues long. The V segment lost 10 bases and the J segment 9 bases; nucleotides outside the gene matches: 9. The CDR3 loop reads CATTARDRGSPLHF. CDR3 DNA sequence: TGTGCCACCACCGCCCGGGACAGGGGTTCACCCCTCCACTTT.

This clonotype was counted at least ten times. The chain links TRBV5-1 to TRBJ2-7; a possible D gene is TRBD2 (5 bases). The CDR3 has 13 amino acids. The V gene's germline CDR1 is SGHRS and CDR2 YFSETQ. Trimming stripped 4 bases from V and 2 bases from J, with 10 bases between. This CDR3 reads CASSTDSTYEQYF. CDR3 nucleotide sequence: TGCGCCAGCAGCACGGACTCTACCTACGAGCAGTACTTC.

This clonotype was counted ten times or more. The chain carries TRBV5-1 and TRBJ2-1; 10 bases map to TRBD2. The germline V gene encodes CDR1 SGHRS and CDR2 YFSETQ. V lost 4 bases, J lost 5 bases, and 6 bases stayed unmatched. The CDR3 is 15 amino acids. Here the CDR3 reads CASSKGTSANNEQFF. For the CDR3, the DNA is TGCGCCAGCAGCAAAGGGACTAGCGCAAACAATGAGCAGTTCTTC.

This sequence joins TRBV7-2 and TRBJ2-3; D might be TRBD1 or TRBD2, each matching 6 bases. The CDR3 runs 16 residues. Trimming removed 5 bases from V and 8 bases from J, with 23 bases in between. Germline CDR1 and CDR2: SGHTA and FQGNSA. CDR3 protein: CASSDRRGPSWGTQYF. CDR3 coding DNA: TGTGCCAGCAGCGACAGGCGGGGCCCCTCGTGGGGTACGCAGTATTTT.

There are many counts of this clonotype. The V call is TRBV20-1, the J call TRBJ2-1; 7 nucleotides line up with TRBD2. Germline V CDR1 and CDR2: DFQATT, SNEGSKA (reference sequence). This CDR3 has 14 residues. V lost 5 bases and J lost 8; bases outside the gene matches: 12. Here the CDR3 reads CSAPFGGSTYEQFF. The CDR3 nucleotides read TGCAGTGCTCCCTTTGGCGGGAGTACTTATGAGCAGTTCTTC.

The genes are TRBV25-1 and TRBJ2-7, with TRBD1 matching 7 bases. J was trimmed by 1 base and V by 10 bases; bases with no gene match: 10. CDR1 is MGHDK and CDR2 is SYGVNS in the germline V gene. There are 14 residues in the CDR3. This CDR3 is CATLEQGTSYEQYF. The CDR3 nucleotides read TGTGCCACCTTAGAACAGGGGACGTCCTACGAGCAGTACTTC.

To note about this clonotype: A read error may be the cause here, since a much bigger clone is one base away. V gene TRBV5-1 combines with J gene TRBJ2-5; 9 bases fit TRBD2. The germline V gene has CDR1 SGHRS and CDR2 YFSETQ. The CDR3 contains 15 residues. CDR3 nucleotide sequence: TGCTCCAGCAGCTTGTCTAGCGGGACCGGGGAGACCCAGTACTTC. Amino acids: CSSSLSSGTGETQYF.

The table lists this clonotype with many counts. This sequence joins TRBV20-1 and TRBJ2-5; perhaps TRBD1 as D (7 bases). V lost 6 bases and J lost 7, with 15 bases in between. CDR3 length equals 12 residues. Germline loops: CDR1 DFQATT, CDR2 SNEGSKA (reference sequence). The CDR3 here is CSAQYRGLTQYF. CDR3 in DNA: TGCAGTGCACAATACAGGGGACTGACCCAGTACTTC.

Many counts were recorded for this clonotype. CDR3: CSAPKLAGKGNEQFF. The CDR3 DNA reads TGCAGTGCTCCCAAACTAGCGGGAAAGGGGAATGAGCAGTTCTTC. This chain uses TRBV20-1 with TRBJ2-1, with 10 positions matching TRBD2. The germline gives CDR1 DFQATT, CDR2 SNEGSKA (reference sequence). The J segment lost 7 bases and the V segment lost 5 bases, leaving 11 bases of the junction unmatched. CDR3 length equals 15 residues.

This clonotype was seen many times. V gene TRBV7-2 combines with J gene TRBJ2-3, with D perhaps given as TRBD1 or TRBD2 (5 bases each). V was pared by 1 base and J by 3 bases, with 8 bases between. Per the germline V gene, CDR1 is SGHTA and CDR2 is FQGNSA. The CDR3 extends over 14 amino acids. CDR3 nucleotide sequence: TGTGCCAGCAGCTTAGTGAGGGGAACAGATACGCAGTATTTT. It encodes CASSLVRGTDTQYF.

This clonotype was seen at least ten times. CDR3 amino acids: CASSLGLAGVYEQYF. CDR3 bases: TGTGCCAGCAGTTTAGGCCTAGCGGGAGTATACGAGCAGTACTTC. The V call is TRBV12-3 or TRBV12-4, the J call TRBJ2-7; 10 bases align to TRBD2. Unmatched junction bases numbered 4, after V lost 1 base and J lost 4 bases. The CDR3 is 15 amino acids.

This clonotype came up many times. This chain connects TRBV29-1 to TRBJ2-2; perhaps TRBD2 as D (6 bases). Germline CDR1 and CDR2: SQVTM and ANQGSEA. V dropped 7 bases and J dropped 0 bases, with 9 bases sitting between them. This CDR3 contains 13 residues. The DNA for the CDR3 is TGCAGCGGCGGGACGGCGAACACCGGGGAGCTGTTTTTT. Its protein product is CSGGTANTGELFF.

This clonotype came up many times. The V gene is TRBV10-3, the J gene TRBJ1-1; the D gene is possibly TRBD1 (6 bases). Trimming cost V 6 bases and J 2 bases, with 13 bases left between them. CDR1 is ENHRY and CDR2 is SYGVKD in the germline V gene. The CDR3 length is 14 residues. The DNA for the CDR3 is TGTGCCATCAGGATCCAACAGGGAAACACTGAAGCTTTCTTT. This translates into CAIRIQQGNTEAFF.

This clonotype was counted many times. The V and J genes are TRBV12-5 and TRBJ2-1, with 11 bases fitting TRBD2. This CDR3 spans 15 amino acids. J gave up 5 bases and V 6 bases, and 6 bases lay outside the gene matches. The germline V gene encodes CDR1 LGHNT and CDR2 FRNRAP. The CDR3 reads CASGPGTSGHNEQFF. In DNA, the CDR3 is TGTGCTAGTGGGCCCGGGACTAGCGGACACAATGAGCAGTTCTTC.

This clonotype was seen repeatedly, ten times or more. The rearrangement links TRBV27 to TRBJ2-7; perhaps TRBD1 as D (5 bases). The V end lost 5 bases, the J end lost 3 bases, and 11 bases lay between the germline ends. This CDR3 is built from 13 residues. The germline gives CDR1 MNHEY, CDR2 SMNVEV (reference sequence). CDR3 in DNA: TGTGCCAGCAGTCCTACAGGAAACTACGAGCAGTACTTC. Protein sequence: CASSPTGNYEQYF.

The rearrangement joins TRBV19 to TRBJ2-1; D is undetermined. Trimming stripped 1 base from V and 6 bases from J, with 13 bases between. The CDR3 extends over 15 amino acids. The germline V gene has CDR1 LNHDA and CDR2 SQIVND (reference sequence). CDR3 region: CASSIAGPPGNEQFF. CDR3 in DNA: TGTGCCAGTAGTATAGCCGGGCCCCCGGGCAATGAGCAGTTCTTC.

This clonotype has at least ten counts. The chain is built from TRBV6-5 and TRBJ1-3; D remains unclear. The ends were cut back, 2 bases at V and 4 bases at J, with 12 bases in the middle. The germline V gene has CDR1 MNHEY and CDR2 SVGAGI. The CDR3 loop spans 15 amino acids. DNA of the CDR3: TGTGCCAGCAGTTACGAGGGCTTGGGAGGAAACACCATATATTTT. Translating gives CASSYEGLGGNTIYF.

This sequence joins TRBV24-1 and TRBJ2-3, with D possibly TRBD2 on 5 matching bases. Germline assignment: CDR1 KGHDR and CDR2 SFDVKD. Trimming left V 0 bases short and J 0 bases short, with 9 bases between. The length of the CDR3 is 16 residues. In DNA form, the CDR3 reads TGTGCCACCAGTGATTTGGCGGGCTTTAGCACAGATACGCAGTATTTT. It specifies CATSDLAGFSTDTQYF.

This clonotype has at least ten counts. For the CDR3, the DNA is TGTGCCACGGAACAGGGATACACCGGGGAGCTGTTTTTT. It specifies CATEQGYTGELFF. The chain joins TRBV7-8 to TRBJ2-2, with D perhaps TRBD1 (6 bases). V gave up 10 bases and J gave up 3 bases, with 12 bases separating them. CDR3 length: 13 amino acids. Germline CDR1 and CDR2: SGHVS and FQNEAQ.

This clonotype was recorded many times. The chain employs TRBV2 and TRBJ2-1, with D possibly being TRBD1 (6 bases). Per the germline V gene, CDR1 is SNHLY and CDR2 is FYNNEI. The CDR3 sequence is 15 residues long. Trimming took 8 bases from V and 3 from J, leaving 17 bases between them. CDR3 bases: TGTGCCAGCGTGCCCCAACAGGGCTACTACAATGAGCAGTTCTTC. Residues: CASVPQQGYYNEQFF.

This clonotype was counted at least ten times. The chain combines TRBV3-1 with TRBJ2-5, with D perhaps TRBD2 (6 bases). Germline loops: CDR1 LGHDT, CDR2 YNNKEL (reference sequence). The CDR3 totals 14 residues. Trimming took 4 bases from V and 5 from J, leaving 14 bases between them. The CDR3 nucleotides are TGTGCCAGCAGCCCGATTCCGGGAGACGAGACCCAGTACTTC. It codes for CASSPIPGDETQYF.

Ten or more counts support this clonotype. The chain carries TRBV29-1 and TRBJ2-1; 14 bases align to TRBD2. From germline, CDR1 is SQVTM and CDR2 ANQGSEA. V shed 1 base and J 6 bases; nucleotides not matched to a gene: 11. This CDR3 comprises 18 residues. The CDR3 sequence: CSVEGGLAGVRIGNEQFF. The CDR3, as DNA: TGCAGCGTTGAAGGGGGACTAGCGGGAGTTAGGATCGGCAATGAGCAGTTCTTC.